This T cell receptor beta chain was captured in a study of a mutant IDH1 vaccine in newly diagnosed glioma. For the study at large: Vaccines were begun 4-6 weeks after radiotherapy alone, or with temozolomide cycles. V12 occurred at week 35 and V13 at week 47. Most patients had received both radiotherapy and temozolomide, the prior options being radiotherapy, temozolomide, or both.

Repertoires were generated with immunoSEQ multiplex PCR, while TCRdb's copy carries only in-frame clones and drops some. Here the sample spans about 68,000 clones, almost 85% being singletons. CDR1 and CDR2 (germline): MNHEY, SVGAGI. CDR3 length equals 16 residues. The ends lost 4 bases at V and 3 bases at J; junction bases unmatched: 5. A remark on this clone: Its antigen is unknown.

General study points: Apparently, pseudoprogression bore no relation to changes among the top peripheral T cell clonotypes.

Noted time point: week 35, safety follow-up. Every vaccine dose comprised 300 ug of mutant IDH1 20-mer peptide plus topical imiquimod. The chain is built from TRBV6-5 and TRBJ2-2; 10 positions agree with TRBD1. The receptor's source is a man between 18 and 29 years old with glioma. Sequencing used PBMCs, obtained from a glioma patient whose treatment included an IDH1 peptide vaccine. CDR3 in amino acids: CASSSRDRGDTGELFF. CDR3 nucleotide sequence: TGTGCCAGCAGTTCCAGGGACAGGGGTGACACCGGGGAGCTGTTTTTT.